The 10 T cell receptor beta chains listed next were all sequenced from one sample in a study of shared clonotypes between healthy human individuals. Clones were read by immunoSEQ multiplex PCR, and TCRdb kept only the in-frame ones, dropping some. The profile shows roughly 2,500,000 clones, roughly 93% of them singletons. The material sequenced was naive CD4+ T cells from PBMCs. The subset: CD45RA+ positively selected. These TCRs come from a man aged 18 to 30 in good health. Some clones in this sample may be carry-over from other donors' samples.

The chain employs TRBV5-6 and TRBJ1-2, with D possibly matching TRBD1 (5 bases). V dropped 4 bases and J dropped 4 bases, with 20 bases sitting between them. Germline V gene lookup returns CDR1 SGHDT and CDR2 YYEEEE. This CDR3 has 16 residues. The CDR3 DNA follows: TGTGCCAGCAGCCCACAGTGGACACGAAGATCCTATGGCTACACCTTC. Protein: CASSPQWTRRSYGYTF.

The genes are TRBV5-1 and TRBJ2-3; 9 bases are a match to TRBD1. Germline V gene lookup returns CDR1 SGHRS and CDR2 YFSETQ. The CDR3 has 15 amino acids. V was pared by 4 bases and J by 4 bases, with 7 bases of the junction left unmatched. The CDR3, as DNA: TGCGCCAGCAGCCCCCGGGACAGGGAGGCAGATACGCAGTATTTT. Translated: CASSPRDREADTQYF.

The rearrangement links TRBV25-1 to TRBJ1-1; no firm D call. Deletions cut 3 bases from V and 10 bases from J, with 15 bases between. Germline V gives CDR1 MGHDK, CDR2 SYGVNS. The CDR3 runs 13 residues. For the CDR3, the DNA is TGTGCCAGCAGTGACCTACTCGGACGAGGAGCTTTCTTT. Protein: CASSDLLGRGAFF.

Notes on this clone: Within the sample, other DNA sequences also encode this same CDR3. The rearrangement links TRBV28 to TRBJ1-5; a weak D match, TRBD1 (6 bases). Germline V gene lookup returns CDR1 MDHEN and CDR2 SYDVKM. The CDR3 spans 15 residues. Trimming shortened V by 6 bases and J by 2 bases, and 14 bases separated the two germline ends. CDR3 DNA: TGTGCCAGCAGCCCCCCCGGGGGCCGCAATCAGCCCCAGCATTTT. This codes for CASSPPGGRNQPQHF.

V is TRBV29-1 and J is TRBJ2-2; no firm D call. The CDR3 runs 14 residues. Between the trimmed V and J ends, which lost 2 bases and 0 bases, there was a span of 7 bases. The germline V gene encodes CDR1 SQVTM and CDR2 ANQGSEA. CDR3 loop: CSVEPDSNTGELFF. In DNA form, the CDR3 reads TGCAGCGTTGAACCGGATTCGAACACCGGGGAGCTGTTTTTT.

The CDR3 protein is CASRPQTSAHEQFF. The CDR3 nucleotides read TGTGCCAGCCGCCCCCAGACTAGTGCGCATGAGCAGTTCTTC. This rearrangement joins TRBV19 to TRBJ2-1; D is perhaps TRBD2 (6 bases). The CDR3 contains 14 residues. CDR1 and CDR2 from the germline V gene are LNHDA and SQIVND (reference sequence). V was cut by 9 bases and J by 8 bases, with 20 bases left in between.

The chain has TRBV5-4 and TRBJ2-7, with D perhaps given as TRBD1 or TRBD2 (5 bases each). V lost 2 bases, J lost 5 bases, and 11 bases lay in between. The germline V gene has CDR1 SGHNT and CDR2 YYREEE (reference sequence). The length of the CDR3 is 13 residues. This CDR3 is CASSFPGSHEQYF. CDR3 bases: TGTGCCAGCAGCTTTCCAGGGAGCCACGAGCAGTACTTC.

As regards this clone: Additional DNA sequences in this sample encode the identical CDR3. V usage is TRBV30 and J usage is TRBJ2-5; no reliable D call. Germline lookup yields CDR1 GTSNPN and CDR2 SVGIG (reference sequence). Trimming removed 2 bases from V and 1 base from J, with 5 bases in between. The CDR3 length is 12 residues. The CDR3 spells CAWSPGQETQYF. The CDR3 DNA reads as TGTGCCTGGAGTCCGGGCCAAGAGACCCAGTACTTC.

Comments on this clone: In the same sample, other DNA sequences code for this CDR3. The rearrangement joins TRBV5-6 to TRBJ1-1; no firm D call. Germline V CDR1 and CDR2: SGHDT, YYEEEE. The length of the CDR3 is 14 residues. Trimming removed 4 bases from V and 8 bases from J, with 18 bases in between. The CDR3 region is CASSPAGVRTEAFF. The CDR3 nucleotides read TGTGCCAGCAGCCCGGCTGGGGTGCGCACCGAAGCTTTCTTT.

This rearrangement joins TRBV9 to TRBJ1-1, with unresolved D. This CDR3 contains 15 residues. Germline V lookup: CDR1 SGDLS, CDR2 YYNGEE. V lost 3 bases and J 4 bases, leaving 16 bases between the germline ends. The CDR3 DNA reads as TGTGCCAGCAGCGCAGAGGTCCGGACGGGCACTGAAGCTTTCTTT. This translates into CASSAEVRTGTEAFF.